Each of the 13 T cell receptor beta chains below was sequenced from the same sample in a study of T-cell reconstitution after alpha-beta-depleted transplantation in children. Unique molecular identifiers were used to barcode this TCRbeta library. In TCRdb, the PCR reads were re-called with MiXCR into one record per CDR3 protein. This sample yields roughly 500,000 distinct CDR3 sequences, of which about 33% are seen a single time; under 3% belongs to the top ten. The material sequenced was PBMCs from the stem cell graft donor, taken from the stem cell graft. The receptors originated from a human donor who donated a stem cell graft to a child with aplastic anemia.

This clonotype has a handful of counts. This sequence joins TRBV7-2 and TRBJ2-2; D not certain. Germline lookup yields CDR1 SGHTA and CDR2 FQGNSA. Trimming shortened V by 1 base and J by 5 bases, and 5 bases separated the two germline ends. The CDR3 has 13 amino acids. In DNA form, the CDR3 reads TGTGCCAGCAGCTTAGTGATTACCGGGGAGCTGTTTTTT. It translates to CASSLVITGELFF.

Only a few counts were recorded for this clonotype. The V gene is TRBV3-1, the J gene TRBJ1-1; D is perhaps TRBD1 (6 bases). The CDR3 loop spans 16 amino acids. Trimming cost V 4 bases and J 1 base, with 16 bases left between them. CDR1 is LGHDT, CDR2 YNNKEL, per germline (reference sequence). The CDR3 here is CASSPKPGHRNTEAFF. The DNA for the CDR3 is TGTGCCAGCAGCCCAAAGCCGGGACACAGGAACACTGAAGCTTTCTTT.

V usage is TRBV7-3 and J usage is TRBJ2-7; possibly TRBD1 for D (5 bases). The germline gives CDR1 SGHTA, CDR2 FQGTGA. V shed 4 bases and J shed 5 bases, with 9 bases lying between them. The CDR3 covers 12 residues. CDR3: CASSWSGNEQYF. The CDR3 nucleotides are TGTGCCAGCAGCTGGTCAGGGAACGAGCAGTACTTC. The variable domain in full, with the rest retrieved from reference TRBV7-3 and TRBJ2-7, is GAGVSQTPSNKVTEKGKYVELRCDPISGHTALYWYRQSLGQGPEFLIYFQGTGAADDSGLPNDRFFAVRPEGSVSTLKIQRTERGDSAVYLCASSWSGNEQYFGPGTRLTVT.

This clonotype was detected only a few times. The chain couples TRBV7-6 to TRBJ2-1; tentative D call: TRBD2 (5 bases). The V gene lost 5 bases and the J gene lost 6 bases, with 8 bases spanning the gap. The CDR3 runs to 12 residues. Germline V CDR1 and CDR2: SGHVS, FNYEAQ. CDR3 bases: TGTGCCAGCAGCCGTCGGGGCAATGAGCAGTTCTTC. Translating gives CASSRRGNEQFF.

The chain couples TRBV20-1 to TRBJ2-1, with 7 positions matching TRBD2. Germline trimming cut 3 bases from V and 3 bases from J; bases unmatched to any gene: 5. CDR1 is DFQATT and CDR2 is SNEGSKA in the germline V gene (reference sequence). There are 14 residues in the CDR3. In DNA, the CDR3 is TGCAGTGCTAGGCTAGCGGACTTCTACAATGAGCAGTTCTTC. Protein sequence: CSARLADFYNEQFF.

V is TRBV4-3 and J is TRBJ2-2; D not certain. The length of the CDR3 is 17 residues. The germline V gene has CDR1 LGHNA and CDR2 YSLEER. Trimming left V 0 bases short and J 6 bases short, with 17 bases between. This chain's CDR3 is CASSQDEGRLVSGELFF. CDR3 bases: TGCGCCAGCAGCCAAGATGAAGGCAGATTAGTTTCCGGGGAGCTGTTTTTT.

This clonotype has a count of ten or more. The chain links TRBV20-1 to TRBJ2-7; TRBD1 is a possible D gene (6 bases). The CDR3 extends over 12 amino acids. CDR1 DFQATT and CDR2 SNEGSKA come from the germline V gene (reference sequence). Trimming removed 5 bases at V and 3 bases at J, with 11 bases between. The CDR3 spells CSAHRAVYEQYF. The CDR3 coding sequence is TGCAGTGCTCACAGGGCGGTCTACGAGCAGTACTTC.

This clonotype was observed a few times. This sequence joins TRBV11-2 and TRBJ1-6, with a tentative D call TRBD1 (5 bases). CDR1 and CDR2 (germline): SGHAT, FQNNGV. V was cut by 1 base and J by 12 bases, with 10 bases left in between. The CDR3 is 13 residues long. CDR3: CASSLVRGGPLHF. DNA for the CDR3: TGTGCCAGCAGCTTAGTTCGGGGGGGACCCCTCCACTTT.

This clonotype has only a few counts. This sequence joins TRBV12-3 or TRBV12-4 and TRBJ2-2; tentatively, D is TRBD2 (6 bases). V was cut by 3 bases and J by 8 bases, with 16 bases left in between. The CDR3 contains 15 residues. The CDR3 loop is CASSFSSGRDGELFF. The CDR3 nucleotides are TGTGCCAGCAGTTTTAGTAGCGGCCGGGATGGGGAGCTGTTTTTT.

This clonotype was observed a handful of times. V and J are TRBV7-2 and TRBJ2-3, with 11 positions matching TRBD2. The CDR3 has 16 residues. Germline CDR1 reads SGHTA; CDR2 reads FQGNSA. J was trimmed by 2 bases and V by 3 bases; bases with no gene match: 4. The CDR3: CASSLRLAGYTDTQYF. CDR3 in DNA: TGTGCCAGCAGCTTGCGACTAGCGGGGTACACAGATACGCAGTATTTT.

This clonotype has more than one count but fewer than ten. The rearrangement uses TRBV6-2 or TRBV6-3 and TRBJ2-7; 12 bases map to TRBD2. V gave up 6 bases and J gave up 0 bases; unmatched junction bases: 3. The CDR3 extends over 15 amino acids. CDR1 is MNHEY and CDR2 is SVGEGT in the germline V gene. The CDR3 DNA is TGTGCCAGCAGCCGGACTAGCGGGAACTCCTACGAGCAGTACTTC. Translation: CASSRTSGNSYEQYF.

This clonotype was recorded a few times. The chain carries TRBV27 and TRBJ1-2, with D possibly TRBD1 on 6 matching bases. Germline V gene lookup returns CDR1 MNHEY and CDR2 SMNVEV (reference sequence). The CDR3 is made up of 14 amino acids. Trimming removed 0 bases from V and 5 bases from J, with 10 bases in between. CDR3 region: CASSLSGGNYGYTF. In nucleotides, the CDR3 is TGTGCCAGCAGTTTATCAGGGGGGAATTATGGCTACACCTTC.

The chain joins TRBV27 to TRBJ1-1; D perhaps matches TRBD1 (6 bases). The V gene lost 9 bases and the J gene lost 4 bases, with 15 bases spanning the gap. This CDR3 is built from 13 residues. Germline V gene sequence: CDR1 MNHEY, CDR2 SMNVEV (reference sequence). The CDR3 reads CASRGGASTEAFF. CDR3 bases: TGTGCCAGTCGGGGGGGGGCAAGCACTGAAGCTTTCTTT.